This entry lists 8 T cell receptor beta chains sequenced from one sample in a study of cytomegalovirus exposure and HLA in healthy donors. The PCR made use of 60 Vbeta and 13 Jbeta primers. Profiling relied on immunoSEQ multiplex PCR, and the TCRdb table lists in-frame clones only, not all of them. The top ten hold 1% of the sample, which has about 130,000 clones, 80% seen once. Specimen: PBMCs. The source of these receptors is a man aged 35 to 55 in good health and CMV-seronegative.

The chain combines TRBV30 with TRBJ1-5, with D possibly being TRBD1 (5 bases). The germline CDR1 and CDR2 sequences are GTSNPN and SVGIG (reference sequence). The CDR3 length is 13 residues. Trimming shortened V by 5 bases and J by 5 bases, and 13 bases separated the two germline ends. Written as DNA, the CDR3 is TGTGCCTGGGGCGCGGGAGGGGATCAGCCCCAGCATTTT. Its translation is CAWGAGGDQPQHF.

The V gene is TRBV2, the J gene TRBJ2-2, with TRBD1 matching over 8 bases. The length of the CDR3 is 13 residues. CDR1 is SNHLY and CDR2 is FYNNEI in the germline V gene. The V segment lost 9 bases and the J segment 2 bases; nucleotides outside the gene matches: 2. The chain's CDR3 is CARQGENTGELFF. For the CDR3, the DNA is TGTGCCAGACAGGGGGAAAACACCGGGGAGCTGTTTTTT.

The chain couples TRBV25-1 to TRBJ2-6, with TRBD1 identical over 9 bases. V was clipped by 8 bases and J by 1 base; unmatched bases: 9. Germline values: CDR1 MGHDK, CDR2 SYGVNS. The length of the CDR3 is 17 residues. DNA for the CDR3: TGTGCCAGCGGAAGGGACAGGGAGATTTCTGGGGCCAACGTCCTGACTTTC. The encoded protein is CASGRDREISGANVLTF.

This clone was picked up one time. The V and J genes are TRBV11-3 and TRBJ2-5, with 8 bases that match TRBD2. Looked up from germline, CDR1 is SGHNT and CDR2 is YENEEA. Germline trimming cut 5 bases from V and 5 bases from J; bases unmatched to any gene: 4. CDR3 length: 13 residues. The CDR3 here is CASSPTSDETQYF. CDR3 DNA: TGTGCCAGCAGCCCGACTAGCGATGAGACCCAGTACTTC.

The chain combines TRBV5-1 with TRBJ1-1, with D hard to call. V was shortened by 4 bases and J by 0 bases, with 7 bases between the two germline ends. Germline CDR1 SGHRS, CDR2 YFSETQ. The CDR3 is 13 amino acids. The CDR3 loop is CASSPGLNTEAFF. In DNA form, the CDR3 reads TGCGCCAGCAGCCCCGGGTTGAACACTGAAGCTTTCTTT.

This clone came up once. This chain uses TRBV7-2 with TRBJ1-1; perhaps TRBD1 as D (6 bases). Trimming took off 4 bases at V and 5 bases at J, with 11 bases between the two ends. Per the germline V gene, CDR1 is SGHTA and CDR2 is FQGNSA. The CDR3 runs 13 residues. The CDR3 nucleotides are TGTGCCAGCAGCTCGACAGGCCTAACTGAAGCTTTCTTT. Translated: CASSSTGLTEAFF.

The chain carries TRBV7-2 and TRBJ2-1, with TRBD2 matching over 7 bases. The J segment lost 13 bases and the V segment lost 1 base, leaving 16 bases of the junction unmatched. The CDR3 is 16 amino acids. From germline, CDR1 is SGHTA and CDR2 FQGNSA. The CDR3 bases are TGTGCCAGCAGCTTAGGGGGGACGAGTAGGCGGGAGAAACAGTTCTTC. This codes for CASSLGGTSRREKQFF.

This clone showed up just once. The V and J genes are TRBV7-9 and TRBJ1-1; unclear D gene. Trimming took 4 bases from V and 0 from J, leaving 12 bases between them. CDR1 is SEHNR and CDR2 is FQNEAQ in the germline V gene (reference sequence). The CDR3 consists of 15 residues. CDR3 bases: TGTGCCAGCAGCTCGAGAGGGAGCATGAACACTGAAGCTTTCTTT. It yields the protein CASSSRGSMNTEAFF. Full variable domain (missing parts from reference TRBV7-9 and TRBJ1-1): DTGVSQNPRHKITKRGQNVTFRCDPISEHNRLYWYRQTLGQGPEFLTYFQNEAQLEKSRLLSDRFSAERPKGSFSTLEIQRTEQGDSAMYLCASSSRGSMNTEAFFGQGTRLTVV.